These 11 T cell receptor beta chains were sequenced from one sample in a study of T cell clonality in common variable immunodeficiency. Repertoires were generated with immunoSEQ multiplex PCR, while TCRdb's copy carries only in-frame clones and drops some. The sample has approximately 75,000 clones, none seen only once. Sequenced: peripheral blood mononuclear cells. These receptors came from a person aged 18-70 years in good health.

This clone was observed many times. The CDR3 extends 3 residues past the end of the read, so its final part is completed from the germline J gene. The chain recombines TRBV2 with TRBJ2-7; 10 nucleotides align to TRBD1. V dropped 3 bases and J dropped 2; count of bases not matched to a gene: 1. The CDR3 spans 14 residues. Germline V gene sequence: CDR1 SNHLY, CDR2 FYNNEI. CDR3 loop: CASSETGGPYEQYF. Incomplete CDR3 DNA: TGTGCCAGCAGTGAGACAGGGGGCCCCTACGAG.

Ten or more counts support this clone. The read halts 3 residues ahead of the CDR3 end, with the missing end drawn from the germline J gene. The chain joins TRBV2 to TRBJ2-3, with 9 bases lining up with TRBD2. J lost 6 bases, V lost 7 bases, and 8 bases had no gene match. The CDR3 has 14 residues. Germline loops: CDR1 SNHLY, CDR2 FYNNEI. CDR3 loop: CASMLAGTWDTQYF. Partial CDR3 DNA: TGTGCCAGCATGCTAGCGGGAACTTGGGATACG.

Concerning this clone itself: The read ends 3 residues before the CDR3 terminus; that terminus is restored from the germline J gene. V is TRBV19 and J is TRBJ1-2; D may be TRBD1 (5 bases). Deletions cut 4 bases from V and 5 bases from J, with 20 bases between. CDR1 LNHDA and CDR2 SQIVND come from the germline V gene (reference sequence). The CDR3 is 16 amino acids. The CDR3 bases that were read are TGTGCCAGTAGTAATGCCCTAGGGGTAAGAAGGTATGGC. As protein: CASSNALGVRRYG. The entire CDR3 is CASSNALGVRRYGYTF.

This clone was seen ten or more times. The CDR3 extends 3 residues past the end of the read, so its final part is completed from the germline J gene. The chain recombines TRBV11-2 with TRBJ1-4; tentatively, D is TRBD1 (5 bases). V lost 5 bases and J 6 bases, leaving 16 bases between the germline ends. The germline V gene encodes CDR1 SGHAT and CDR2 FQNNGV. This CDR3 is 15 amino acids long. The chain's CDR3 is CASSQRQIRDEKLFF. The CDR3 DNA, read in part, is TGTGCCAGCAGCCAAAGACAGATTCGAGATGAAAAA.

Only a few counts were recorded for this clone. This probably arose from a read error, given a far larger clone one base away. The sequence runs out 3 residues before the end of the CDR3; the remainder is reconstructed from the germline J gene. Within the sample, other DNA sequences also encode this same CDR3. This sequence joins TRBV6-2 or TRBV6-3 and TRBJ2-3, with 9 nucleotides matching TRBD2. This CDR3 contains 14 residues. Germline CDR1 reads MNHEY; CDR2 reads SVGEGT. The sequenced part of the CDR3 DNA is TGTGCTAGCAACAAAGGACTAGCGCTAAATACG. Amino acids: CASNKGLALNT. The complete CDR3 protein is CASNKGLALNTQYF.

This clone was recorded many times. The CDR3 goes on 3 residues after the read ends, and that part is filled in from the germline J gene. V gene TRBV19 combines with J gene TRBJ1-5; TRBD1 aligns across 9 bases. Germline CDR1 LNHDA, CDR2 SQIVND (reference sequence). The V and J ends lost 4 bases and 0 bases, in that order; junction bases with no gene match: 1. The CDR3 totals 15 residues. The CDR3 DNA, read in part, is TGTGCCAGTAGTAGGGACAGGGCTAGCAATCAGCCC. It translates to CASSRDRASNQP. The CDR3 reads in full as CASSRDRASNQPQHF.

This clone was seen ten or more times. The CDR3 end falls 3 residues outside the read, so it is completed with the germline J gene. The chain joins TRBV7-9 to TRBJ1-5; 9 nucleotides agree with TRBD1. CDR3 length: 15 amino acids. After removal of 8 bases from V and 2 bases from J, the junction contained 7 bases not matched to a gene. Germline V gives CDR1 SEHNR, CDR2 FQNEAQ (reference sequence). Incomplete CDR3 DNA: TGTGCCAGCGCCTTACAGGGGGCAGGCAATCAGCCC. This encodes CASALQGAGNQP. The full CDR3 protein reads CASALQGAGNQPQHF.

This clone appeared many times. The CDR3 sequence is CASSFPGGEGNTIYF. CDR3 DNA (partial): TGTGCCAGCAGCTTCCCGGGGGGAGAAGGAAACACC. This sequence joins TRBV7-9 and TRBJ1-3, with D possibly matching TRBD1 (5 bases). The read ends 3 residues before the CDR3 terminus; that terminus is restored from the germline J gene. The CDR3 consists of 15 residues. Trimming cost V 3 bases and J 4 bases, with 13 bases left between them. Germline V gives CDR1 SEHNR, CDR2 FQNEAQ (reference sequence).

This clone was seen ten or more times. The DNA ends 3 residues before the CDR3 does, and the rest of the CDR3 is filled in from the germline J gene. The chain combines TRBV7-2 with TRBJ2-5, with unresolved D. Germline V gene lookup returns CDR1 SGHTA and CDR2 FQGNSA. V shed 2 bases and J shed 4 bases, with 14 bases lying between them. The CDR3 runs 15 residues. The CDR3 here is CASSLNAAPIETQYF. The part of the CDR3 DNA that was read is TGTGCCAGCAGCTTAAATGCGGCTCCCATAGAGACC.

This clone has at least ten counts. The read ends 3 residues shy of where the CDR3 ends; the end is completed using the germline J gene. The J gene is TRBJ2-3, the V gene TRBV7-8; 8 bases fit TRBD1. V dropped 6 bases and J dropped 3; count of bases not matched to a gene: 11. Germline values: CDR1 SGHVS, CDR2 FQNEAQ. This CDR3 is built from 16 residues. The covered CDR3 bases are TGTGCCAGCAGACCCCGAAGAACAGGGGGGACAGATACG. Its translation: CASRPRRTGGTDT. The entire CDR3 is CASRPRRTGGTDTQYF.

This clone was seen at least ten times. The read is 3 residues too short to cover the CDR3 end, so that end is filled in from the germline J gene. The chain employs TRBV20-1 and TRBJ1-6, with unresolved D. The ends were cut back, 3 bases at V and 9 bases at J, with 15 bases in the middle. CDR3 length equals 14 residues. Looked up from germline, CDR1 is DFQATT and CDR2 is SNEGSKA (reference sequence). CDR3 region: CSAREQSAISPLHF. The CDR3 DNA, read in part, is TGCAGTGCTAGGGAACAATCAGCGATTTCACCC.